Here is one TCR beta chain with its context. The data were obtained in a study of control samples from healthy donors and cancer patients. Method: immunoSEQ multiplex PCR; TCRdb's copy keeps in-frame clones and lacks some. The repertoire includes about 80,000 clones, over 85% of them detected once, and 5.5% sits in the top ten. The CDR3 runs to 14 residues. Trimming removed 0 bases at V and 0 bases at J, with 3 bases between. The germline gives CDR1 SGHRS, CDR2 YFSETQ. The clonotype was recovered from a man aged 50 or older in good health. The sample comprised blood. The V gene is TRBV5-1, the J gene TRBJ2-2; the D is unclear. The CDR3 reads CASSLAPNTGELFF. The CDR3 nucleotides are TGCGCCAGCAGCTTGGCCCCGAACACCGGGGAGCTGTTTTTT.